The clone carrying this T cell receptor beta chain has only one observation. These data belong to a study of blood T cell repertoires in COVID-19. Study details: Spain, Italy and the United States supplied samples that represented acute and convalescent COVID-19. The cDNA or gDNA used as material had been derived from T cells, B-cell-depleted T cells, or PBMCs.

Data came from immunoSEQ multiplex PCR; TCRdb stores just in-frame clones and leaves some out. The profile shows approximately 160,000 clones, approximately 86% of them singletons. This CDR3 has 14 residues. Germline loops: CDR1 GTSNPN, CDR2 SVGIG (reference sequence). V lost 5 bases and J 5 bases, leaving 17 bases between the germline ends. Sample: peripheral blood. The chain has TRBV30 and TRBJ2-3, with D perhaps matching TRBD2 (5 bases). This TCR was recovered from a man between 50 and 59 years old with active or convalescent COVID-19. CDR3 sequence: CAWARSGRGDTQYF. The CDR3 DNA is TGTGCCTGGGCCCGGAGCGGCCGGGGAGATACGCAGTATTTT.